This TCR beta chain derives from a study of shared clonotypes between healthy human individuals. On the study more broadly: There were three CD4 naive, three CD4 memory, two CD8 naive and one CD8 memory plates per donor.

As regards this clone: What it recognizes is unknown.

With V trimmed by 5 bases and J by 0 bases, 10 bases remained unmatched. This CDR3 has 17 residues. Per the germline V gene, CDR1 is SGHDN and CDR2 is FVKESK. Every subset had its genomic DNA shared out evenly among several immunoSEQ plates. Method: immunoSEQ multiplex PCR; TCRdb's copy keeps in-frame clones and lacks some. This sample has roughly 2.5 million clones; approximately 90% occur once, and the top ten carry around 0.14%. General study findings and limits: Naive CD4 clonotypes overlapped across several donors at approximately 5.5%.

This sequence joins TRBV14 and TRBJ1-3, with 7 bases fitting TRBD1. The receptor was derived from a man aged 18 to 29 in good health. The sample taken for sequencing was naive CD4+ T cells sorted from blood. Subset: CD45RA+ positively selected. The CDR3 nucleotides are TGTGCCAGCAGCTTCTGGACAGGCGATAACTCTGGAAACACCATATATTTT. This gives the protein CASSFWTGDNSGNTIYF.